These T cell receptor beta chains were read from a single sample in a study of memory CD4+ T cells and cytomegalovirus serostatus. Here immunoSEQ multiplex PCR was the method, and the copy in TCRdb shows in-frame clones only, minus some. Here the sample spans about 50,000 clones, more than 60% being singletons. The sequenced sample consisted of memory CD4+ T cells from blood. The receptors shown here come from an adult in good health and CMV-seronegative. Both conserved end residues are part of each CDR3. A D gene is named only where the DNA matches it firmly. Clone size, where shown, is once, few, many, or a class for clones that have expanded.

v_call	clone_size	d_call	j_call	cdr3_length	cdr3_nt	cdr3_aa
TRBV30	-	-	TRBJ1-1	14	TGTGCCTGGAGAAAACCCGGGCCAAGGACTGAAGCTTTCTTT	CAWRKPGPRTEAFF
TRBV27	-	-	TRBJ2-3	13	TGTGCCAGCAGTTATATGAGGGGGGATACGCAGTATTTT	CASSYMRGDTQYF
TRBV7-3	-	TRBD1	TRBJ2-1	17	TGTGCCAGCAGCTTAAACAACCCGGGACAGGGAGGTCATGAGCAGTTCTTC	CASSLNNPGQGGHEQFF
TRBV11-3	-	-	TRBJ2-1	15	TGTGCCAGCAGCTTATCGGGGACGGGAGTAAATGAGCAGTTCTTC	CASSLSGTGVNEQFF
TRBV6-5	-	-	TRBJ1-4	14	TGTGCCAGCAAAGACCGAGCAACTAATGAAAAACTGTTTTTT	CASKDRATNEKLFF
TRBV25-1	-	-	TRBJ1-3	14	TGTGCCAGCAGCAAACAGGGAACTGGAAACACCATATATTTT	CASSKQGTGNTIYF
TRBV30	-	-	TRBJ1-1	12	TGTGCCTGGGCACAGGGTGCCACTGAAGCTTTCTTT	CAWAQGATEAFF
TRBV5-3	once	-	TRBJ1-3	18	TGTGCCAGAAGCTTGAGGGACATCAACGTCCCCTCTGGAAACACCATATATTTT	CARSLRDINVPSGNTIYF
TRBV30	few	-	TRBJ1-1	8	TGTGCCTGGAGGGGAGCTTTCTTT	CAWRGAFF
TRBV7-6	-	TRBD2	TRBJ2-5	16	TGTGCCAGCAGCTTCCTGAGCGGGGGTTTCCAAGAGACCCAGTACTTC	CASSFLSGGFQETQYF
TRBV11-2	-	-	TRBJ2-5	14	TGTGCCAGCAGCTTAACAAGATCCCAAGAGACCCAGTACTTC	CASSLTRSQETQYF
TRBV19	medium-sized	-	TRBJ2-2	12	TGTGCCAGTTCCCAGAACACCGGGGAGCTGTTTTTT	CASSQNTGELFF
TRBV5-1	-	TRBD2	TRBJ2-7	15	TGCGCCAGCAGCTTGGACGCCGGGGGGGTATACGAGCAGTACTTC	CASSLDAGGVYEQYF
TRBV2	few	-	TRBJ1-6	12	TGTGCCAGCAGTGAGAATAATTCACCCCTCCACTTT	CASSENNSPLHF
TRBV6-5	few	-	TRBJ2-7	13	TGTGCCAGCAGGGCACCGAGCTCCTACGAGCAGTACTTC	CASRAPSSYEQYF
TRBV7-7	-	-	TRBJ2-3	14	TGTGCTAGCAGCTTCGGATTACCCCCAGATACGCAGTATTTT	CASSFGLPPDTQYF
TRBV5-6	-	-	TRBJ1-1	14	TGTGCCAGCACTCCGGGGGTCATGAACACTGAAGCTTTCTTT	CASTPGVMNTEAFF
TRBV11-2	-	-	TRBJ2-7	16	TGTGCCAGCAGCCCCTTGGGAATGGATTCTACCTACGAGCAGTACTTC	CASSPLGMDSTYEQYF
TRBV6-1	-	-	TRBJ1-3	15	TGTGCCAGCAGTGCAACGACAAGCTCTGGAAACACCATATATTTT	CASSATTSSGNTIYF
TRBV19	once	-	TRBJ1-1	14	TGTGCCAGTAGTATTAACGCGGGGAACACTGAAGCTTTCTTT	CASSINAGNTEAFF
TRBV2	-	TRBD1	TRBJ2-1	14	TGTGCCAGCAAAGCCGGGACAGTCTTCGGTGAGCAGTTCTTC	CASKAGTVFGEQFF
TRBV4-2	-	TRBD1	TRBJ1-2	16	TGTGCCAGCAGCCAAGATATAACAGGGGGTAACTATGGCTACACCTTC	CASSQDITGGNYGYTF
TRBV9	few	TRBD1	TRBJ1-3	16	TGTGCCAGCAGCTTAACAGGGGGCCCCTCTGGAAACACCATATATTTT	CASSLTGGPSGNTIYF
TRBV7-8	-	TRBD1	TRBJ1-1	15	TGTGCCAGCAGCTTAGAGGCCAGGGGGCTTACTGAAGCTTTCTTT	CASSLEARGLTEAFF
TRBV7-2	once	-	TRBJ1-4	15	TGTGCCAGCAGCCCGAAGGGAGGAAGGGAGGAAAAACTGTTTTTT	CASSPKGGREEKLFF
TRBV6-1	-	TRBD1	TRBJ2-5	15	TGTGCCAGCAAGACTACCGGGACAGGGCCTAAGACCCAGTACTTC	CASKTTGTGPKTQYF
TRBV13	-	-	TRBJ1-6	14	TGTGCCAGCAGCTTGAAGGGGCATAATTCACCCCTCCACTTT	CASSLKGHNSPLHF
TRBV19	-	-	TRBJ2-2	13	TGTGCCAGTAGTAGAGGGGCCGACGGGGAGCTGTTTTTT	CASSRGADGELFF
TRBV4-1	once	-	TRBJ1-1	17	TGCGCCAGCAGCCAAGACGCCCCGTGGGGGGCTCGCACCGTCGCTTTCTTT	CASSQDAPWGARTVAFF
TRBV4-2	-	-	TRBJ2-7	12	TGTGCCAGCAGCCAGGACTCCTACGAGCAGTACTTC	CASSQDSYEQYF
TRBV7-2	-	TRBD1	TRBJ2-1	17	TGTGCCAGCAGCTTATTAGGGCCCGGGACAGGCTACAATGAGCAGTTCTTC	CASSLLGPGTGYNEQFF
TRBV7-8	-	-	TRBJ1-1	13	TGTGCCAGCAGCTTAGCGCGCGGGATTCCGGCTTTCTTT	CASSLARGIPAFF
TRBV7-7	-	-	TRBJ2-5	16	TGTGCTAGCAGCAAGGCAGCCGACAGGTTTCAAGAGACCCAGTACTTC	CASSKAADRFQETQYF
TRBV5-1	-	TRBD1	TRBJ2-5	19	TGCGCCAGCAGCTTGGGTAACCTGCGATCCGGGACAGGACAAGAGACCCAGTACTTC	CASSLGNLRSGTGQETQYF
TRBV29-1	once	TRBD1	TRBJ2-1	15	TGCAGCGTTGAAACCGGGACAGGGAGCCACAATGAGCAGTTCTTC	CSVETGTGSHNEQFF
TRBV5-6	-	-	TRBJ1-1	14	TGTGCCAGCAGCTTAGTGAGGACGTACACTGAAGCTTTCTTT	CASSLVRTYTEAFF
TRBV12-1	few	-	TRBJ2-1	17	TGTGCCAGCAGCTGGGACCCCCCGGGACAGGGGCCGAGGGAGCAGTTCTTC	CASSWDPPGQGPREQFF
TRBV15	-	-	TRBJ1-1	12	TGTGCCACCAGCAGAGATGGATTTGAAGCTTTCTTT	CATSRDGFEAFF
TRBV7-3	-	TRBD2	TRBJ2-1	15	TGTGCCAGCAGCCCGTCTGCGGGGGGTCCCAATGAGCAGTTCTTC	CASSPSAGGPNEQFF
TRBV7-3	-	TRBD1	TRBJ1-2	15	TGTGCCAGCAGCGGCGCGGGACAGGCTGTATATGGCTACACCTTC	CASSGAGQAVYGYTF
TRBV7-6	-	-	TRBJ2-7	12	TGTGCCAGCAGCCAAATGCCGTACGAGCAGTACTTC	CASSQMPYEQYF
TRBV5-6	-	-	TRBJ1-1	12	TGTGCCAGCAGCGGAGGGGGGACTGAAGCTTTCTTT	CASSGGGTEAFF
TRBV11-2	-	-	TRBJ2-7	12	TGTGCCAGCGCCCGGTCAGGGTCCGAGCAGTACTTC	CASARSGSEQYF
TRBV7-2	-	-	TRBJ2-1	16	TGTGCCAGCAGCTCCTCTCGGTCCAGCTCCTACAATGAGCAGTTCTTC	CASSSSRSSSYNEQFF